These T cell receptor beta chains were read from a single sample in a study of CD8+CD57+ T cells in acquired aplastic anemia. From the reads, TCRdb called clonotypes with MiXCR, one entry per CDR3 protein. The sample has 150,000 to 200,000 distinct CDR3 sequences, under 70% seen once. The sequenced material came from sorted CD4+, CD8+, or CD8+CD57+ T cells (not recorded which) from PBMCs. These receptors came from a human donor with severe aplastic anemia or a healthy control (not recorded which). Both conserved end residues are part of each CDR3. The listing skips clone size in some rows; elsewhere it reads once, few, many or a size class.

clone size | V gene | CDR3 protein
few | TRBV19 | CASRPDRTNTEAFF
NA | TRBV5-1 | CASSELQGMNTEAFF
few | TRBV5-5 | CASSLGRASTDTQYF
NA | TRBV7-8 | CASSLVEGGGYEQYF
NA | TRBV7-9 | CASSGIDRGYHEQYF
many | TRBV11-2 | CASSLGKGGGESYNEQFF
many | TRBV9 | CASSVGDDSYEQYF
NA | TRBV7-9 | CASSSAGTSGRYEQYF
few | TRBV20-1 | CSARVAGANVLTF
once | TRBV9 | CASSVGAGETQYF
NA | TRBV6-6 | CASSNSHGELFF
NA | TRBV29-1 | CSVGTGSGEQYF
NA | TRBV2 | CASSEVPSPGSPLHF
NA | TRBV29-1 | CSARRGGWNTGELFF
NA | TRBV19 | CASSIGNREGGYGYTF
NA | TRBV9 | CASAGGLGETQYF
NA | TRBV12-3/TRBV12-4 | CASTPPGHEQFF
many | TRBV24-1 | CATSPGVYADTQYF
few | TRBV7-6 | CASSPVGLAGTDTQYF
NA | TRBV6-4 | CTSSADGTSQETQYF
many | TRBV6-4 | CATKTSGDTDTQYF
NA | TRBV20-1 | CSAPGLARDEQYF
few | TRBV7-8 | CASSQVAGHEQFF
NA | TRBV10-1 | CASSESNPDTQYF
NA | TRBV20-1 | CSARDLGQGATDTQYF
NA | TRBV7-9 | CASSPNPPNFIYF
few | TRBV7-9 | CASSFRGAYEQYF
NA | TRBV7-9 | CASVLGGQNPYEQYF
NA | TRBV24-1 | CATSDFVLAGGETQYF
NA | TRBV20-1 | CSASSGQGRVSPLHF
NA | TRBV7-6 | CASSFPATTSGGASDTQYF
once | TRBV14 | CASRGTGHARNEQFF
NA | TRBV2 | CASSEALGTGELFF
NA | TRBV20-1 | CSARDNVRSYGYTF
NA | TRBV24-1 | CATSDPRTRTDTQYF
few | TRBV7-3 | CASSPQGNSPLHF
NA | TRBV7-6 | CASSLGVGAAYEQYF
NA | TRBV7-7 | CASSLRPSRETQYF
many | TRBV27 | CASSSFTDTQYF
NA | TRBV29-1 | CSWQGNGEETQYF
NA | TRBV2 | CASDVSETGELFF
NA | TRBV3-1 | CASSQDAQDEQFF
NA | TRBV19 | CASSTGQASYEQYF
NA | TRBV2 | CASGAGTGAYEQYF
few | TRBV9 | CASSVGEKSSYEQYF
NA | TRBV9 | CASSGTGKEPQHF
NA | TRBV20-1 | CSARSRTGVNYGYTF
NA | TRBV7-9 | CASSVNRDEETQYF
NA | TRBV20-1 | CSAWPGGIDEQFF
NA | TRBV19 | CASSQGGSTYGYTF
NA | TRBV12-3/TRBV12-4 | CASSAQHTNTEAFF
NA | TRBV7-9 | CASSAIQSTDTQYF